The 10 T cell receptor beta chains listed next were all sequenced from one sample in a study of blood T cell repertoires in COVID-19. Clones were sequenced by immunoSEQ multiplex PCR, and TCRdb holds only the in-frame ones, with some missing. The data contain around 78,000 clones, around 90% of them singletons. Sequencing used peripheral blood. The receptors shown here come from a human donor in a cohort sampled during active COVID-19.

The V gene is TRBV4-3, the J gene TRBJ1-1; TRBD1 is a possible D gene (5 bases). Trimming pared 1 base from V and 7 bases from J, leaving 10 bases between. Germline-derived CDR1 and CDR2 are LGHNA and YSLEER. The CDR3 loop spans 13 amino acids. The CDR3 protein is CASSQGTLDEAFF. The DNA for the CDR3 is TGCGCCAGCAGCCAAGGGACATTGGATGAAGCTTTCTTT.

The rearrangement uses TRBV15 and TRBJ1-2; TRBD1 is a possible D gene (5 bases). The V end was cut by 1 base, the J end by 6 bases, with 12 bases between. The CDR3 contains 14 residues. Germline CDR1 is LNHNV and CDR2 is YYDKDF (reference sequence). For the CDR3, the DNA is TGTGCCACCAGCAGAGGGAGGGGCTCTGATGGCTACACCTTC. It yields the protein CATSRGRGSDGYTF. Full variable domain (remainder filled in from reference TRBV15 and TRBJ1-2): DAMVIQNPRYQVTQFGKPVTLSCSQTLNHNVMYWYQQKSSQAPKLLFHYYDKDFNNEADTPDNFQSRRPNTSFCFLDIRSPGLGDTAMYLCATSRGRGSDGYTFGSGTRLTVV.

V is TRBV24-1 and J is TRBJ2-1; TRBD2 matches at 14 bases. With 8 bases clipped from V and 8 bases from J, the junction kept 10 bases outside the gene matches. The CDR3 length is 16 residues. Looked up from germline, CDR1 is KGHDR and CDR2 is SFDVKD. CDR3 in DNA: TGTGCCACCACAGAAGGGACTAGCGGGAGTTGGGATGAGCAGTTCTTC. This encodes CATTEGTSGSWDEQFF.

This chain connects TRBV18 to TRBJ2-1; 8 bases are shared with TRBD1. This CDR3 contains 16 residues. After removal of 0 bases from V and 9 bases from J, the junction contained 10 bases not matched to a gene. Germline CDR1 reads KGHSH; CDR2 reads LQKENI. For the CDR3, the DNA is TGTGCCAGCTCACCACCCTCAGGGGGCCAGGCCGGTGAGCAGTTCTTC. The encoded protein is CASSPPSGGQAGEQFF.

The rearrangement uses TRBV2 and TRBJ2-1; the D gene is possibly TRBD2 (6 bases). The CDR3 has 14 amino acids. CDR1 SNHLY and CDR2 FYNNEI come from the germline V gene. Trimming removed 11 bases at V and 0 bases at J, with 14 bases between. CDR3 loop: CAGRSGSSYNEQFF. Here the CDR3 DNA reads TGTGCCGGCCGTAGCGGTAGCTCCTACAATGAGCAGTTCTTC.

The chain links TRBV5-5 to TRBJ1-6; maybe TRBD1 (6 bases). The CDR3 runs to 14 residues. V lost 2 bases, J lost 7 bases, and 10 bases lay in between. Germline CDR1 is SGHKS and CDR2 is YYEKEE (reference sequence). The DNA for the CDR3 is TGTGCCAGCAGCTTTGGCCAGGGGAATTCACCCCTCCACTTT. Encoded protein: CASSFGQGNSPLHF.

DNA for the CDR3: TGCGCCAGCAGCTGGGGACAGCTCAATGAGCAGTTCTTC. The encoded protein is CASSWGQLNEQFF. This sequence joins TRBV5-1 and TRBJ2-1; TRBD1 agrees at 7 bases. The CDR3 sequence is 13 residues long. CDR1 and CDR2 from the germline V gene are SGHRS and YFSETQ. Losses at the gene ends were 3 bases for V and 6 bases for J; bases not matched to a gene: 3. The full variable domain, rest sourced from reference TRBV5-1 and TRBJ2-1, is KAGVTQTPRYLIKTRGQQVTLSCSPISGHRSVSWYQQTPGQGLQFLFEYFSETQRNKGNFPGRFSGRQFSNSRSEMNVSTLELGDSALYLCASSWGQLNEQFFGPGTRLTVL.

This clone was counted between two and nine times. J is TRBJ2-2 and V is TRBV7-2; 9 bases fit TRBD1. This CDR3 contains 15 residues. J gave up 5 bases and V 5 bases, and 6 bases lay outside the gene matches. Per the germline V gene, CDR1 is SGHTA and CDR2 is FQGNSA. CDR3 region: CASSTTGGQTGELFF. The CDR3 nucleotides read TGTGCCAGCAGCACTACAGGGGGCCAAACCGGGGAGCTGTTTTTT. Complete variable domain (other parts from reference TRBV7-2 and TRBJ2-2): GAGVSQSPSNKVTEKGKDVELRCDPISGHTALYWYRQSLGQGLEFLIYFQGNSAPDKSGLPSDRFSAERTGGSVSTLTIQRTQQEDSAVYLCASSTTGGQTGELFFGEGSRLTVL.

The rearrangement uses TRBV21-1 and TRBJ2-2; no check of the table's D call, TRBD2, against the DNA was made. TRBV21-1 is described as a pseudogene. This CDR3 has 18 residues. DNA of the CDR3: TGTGCCAGCAGCAAAGCGCCGGGGCGGGAGTATTTCATCGGGGAGCTGTTTTTT. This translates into CASSKAPGREYFIGELFF.

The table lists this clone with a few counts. The CDR3 DNA sequence: TGCGCCAGCAGCCAAGTGGCGGGGACAGGGGGGACCCAGTACTTC. Translating gives CASSQVAGTGGTQYF. The chain joins TRBV4-1 to TRBJ2-5; 11 positions agree with TRBD1. Losses at the gene ends were 1 base for V and 7 bases for J; bases not matched to a gene: 5. The CDR3 is made up of 15 amino acids. The V gene's germline CDR1 is MGHRA and CDR2 YSYEKL.